A single sample is the source of the 10 T cell receptor beta chains below, sequenced in a study of T cells in Graves' hyperthyroidism and ophthalmopathy. Regions amplified from RNA transcripts were the TCR beta CDR3 regions. The HTBI primer set was used in a first-round RT-PCR of the TCR CDR3. TCRdb reprocessed the multiplex PCR reads with MiXCR, giving one entry per CDR3 protein. The data show 480,000 or so distinct CDR3 sequences, over 35% seen once. Sequencing was done on a sample of peripheral blood or thyroid tissue (not recorded which). These receptors were obtained from an adult woman with Graves' disease, either hyperthyroidism or ophthalmopathy (not recorded which).

Ten or more counts support this clonotype. The rearrangement uses TRBV7-6 and TRBJ2-2, with 9 bases fitting TRBD1. Per germline, CDR1 SGHVS and CDR2 FNYEAQ. This CDR3 is built from 16 residues. V dropped 6 bases and J dropped 4; count of bases not matched to a gene: 9. This CDR3 reads CASSRTGQGSTGELFF. The CDR3 DNA reads as TGTGCCAGCAGTCGAACCGGACAGGGGAGCACCGGGGAGCTGTTTTTT.

This clonotype was counted between two and nine times. The chain combines TRBV29-1 with TRBJ2-7; a possible D gene is TRBD1 (5 bases). Trimming cost V 3 bases and J 2 bases, with 11 bases left between them. The CDR3 has 13 residues. Per the germline V gene, CDR1 is SQVTM and CDR2 is ANQGSEA. CDR3 in DNA: TGCAGCGTTGAGGTTCAGGGCACCTACGAGCAGTACTTC. It specifies CSVEVQGTYEQYF.

This clonotype has just a few counts. The chain is built from TRBV9 and TRBJ1-1; D remains unclear. The CDR3 covers 14 residues. Germline assignment: CDR1 SGDLS and CDR2 YYNGEE. Deletions cut 7 bases from V and 0 bases from J, with 13 bases between. CDR3 DNA sequence: TGTGCCAGCTCACCGACGACCGTGAACACTGAAGCTTTCTTT. This sequence encodes CASSPTTVNTEAFF.

The V gene is TRBV29-1, the J gene TRBJ2-1; 11 bases match TRBD1. There are 12 residues in the CDR3. Germline CDR1 is SQVTM and CDR2 is ANQGSEA. V shed 7 bases, J shed 8 bases, and the junction held 4 bases outside the gene matches. Here the CDR3 reads CSGRTGGDEQFF. DNA of the CDR3: TGCAGCGGCCGGACAGGGGGCGATGAGCAGTTCTTC.

This clonotype was counted at least ten times. The CDR3 spells CASSLPDRNSPLHF. CDR3 in DNA: TGTGCCAGCAGCTTACCAGATCGAAATTCACCCCTCCACTTT. V usage is TRBV11-2 and J usage is TRBJ1-6; D uncertain. CDR1 and CDR2 from the germline V gene are SGHAT and FQNNGV. CDR3 length equals 14 residues. Trimming cost V 2 bases and J 7 bases, with 9 bases left between them.

This clonotype was detected only a few times. The V call is TRBV6-5, the J call TRBJ1-4, with 9 bases matching TRBD1. Germline trimming cut 6 bases from V and 4 bases from J; bases unmatched to any gene: 6. Per the germline V gene, CDR1 is MNHEY and CDR2 is SVGAGI. The CDR3 sequence is 15 residues long. CDR3 in amino acids: CASRLQGARNEKLFF. In DNA, the CDR3 is TGTGCCAGCAGACTACAGGGGGCCCGTAATGAAAAACTGTTTTTT.

CDR3 region: CASSFSLARTYEQYF. CDR3 in DNA: TGTGCCAGCAGTTTCTCCCTAGCTCGAACCTACGAGCAGTACTTC. This chain connects TRBV28 to TRBJ2-7, with a tentative D call TRBD2 (5 bases). In germline, CDR1 is MDHEN, CDR2 SYDVKM. The CDR3 covers 15 residues. V was pared by 3 bases and J by 2 bases, with 14 bases between.

As regards this clonotype: The missing conserved phenylalanine or tryptophan at the end of this CDR3 makes a read error likely. It is unclear where the CDR3 begins or ends on the DNA, so no DNA is shown, and the CDR3 is as TCRdb lists it. The rearrangement links TRBV5-1 to TRBJ1-6. Per germline, CDR1 SGHRS and CDR2 YFSETQ. The CDR3 adds up to 9 amino acids, both ends counted. This CDR3 reads CASSLDPSG.

V and J are TRBV5-1 and TRBJ2-7; D is possibly TRBD1 (6 bases). Trimming stripped 3 bases from V and 0 bases from J, with 16 bases between. This CDR3 is built from 16 residues. Germline lookup yields CDR1 SGHRS and CDR2 YFSETQ. The CDR3 region is CASSSAPGHSSYEQYF. The CDR3 bases are TGCGCCAGCAGCTCCGCCCCGGGACACAGCTCCTACGAGCAGTACTTC.

There are many counts of this clonotype. V and J are TRBV5-1 and TRBJ1-1; no clear D. Germline CDR1 reads SGHRS; CDR2 reads YFSETQ. V was clipped by 2 bases and J by 2 bases, with 10 bases between them. This CDR3 is 14 amino acids long. The CDR3: CASSFTGLNTEAFF. CDR3 DNA sequence: TGCGCCAGCAGCTTCACGGGATTAAACACTGAAGCTTTCTTT.